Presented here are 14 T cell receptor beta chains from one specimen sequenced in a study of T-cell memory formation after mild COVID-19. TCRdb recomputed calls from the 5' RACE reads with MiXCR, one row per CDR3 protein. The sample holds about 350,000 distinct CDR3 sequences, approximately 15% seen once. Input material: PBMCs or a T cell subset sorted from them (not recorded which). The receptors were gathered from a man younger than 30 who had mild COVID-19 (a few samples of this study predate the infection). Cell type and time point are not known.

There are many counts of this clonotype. This CDR3 is CASRRTDTQYF. DNA of the CDR3: TGTGCCAGCAGGCGGACAGATACGCAGTATTTT. J is TRBJ2-3 and V is TRBV12-3 or TRBV12-4; D gene uncertain. The CDR3 loop spans 11 amino acids. Trimming shortened V by 6 bases and J by 3 bases, and 4 bases separated the two germline ends.

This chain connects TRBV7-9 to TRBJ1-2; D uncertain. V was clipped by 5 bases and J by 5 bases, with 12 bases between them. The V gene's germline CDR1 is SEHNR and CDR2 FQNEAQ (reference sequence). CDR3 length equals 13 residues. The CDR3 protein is CASSAAGRYGYTF. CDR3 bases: TGTGCCAGCAGCGCCGCGGGGAGGTATGGCTACACCTTC.

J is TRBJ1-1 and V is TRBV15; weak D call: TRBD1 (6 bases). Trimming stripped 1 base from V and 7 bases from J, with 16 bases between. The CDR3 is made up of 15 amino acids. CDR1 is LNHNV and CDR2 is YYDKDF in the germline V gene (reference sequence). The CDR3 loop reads CATSRGGAGTLEAFF. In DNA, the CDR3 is TGTGCCACCAGCAGAGGGGGGGCAGGGACCCTTGAAGCTTTCTTT. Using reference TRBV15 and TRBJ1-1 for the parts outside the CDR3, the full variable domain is DAMVIQNPRYQVTQFGKPVTLSCSQTLNHNVMYWYQQKSSQAPKLLFHYYDKDFNNEADTPDNFQSRRPNTSFCFLDIRSPGLGDTAMYLCATSRGGAGTLEAFFGQGTRLTVV.

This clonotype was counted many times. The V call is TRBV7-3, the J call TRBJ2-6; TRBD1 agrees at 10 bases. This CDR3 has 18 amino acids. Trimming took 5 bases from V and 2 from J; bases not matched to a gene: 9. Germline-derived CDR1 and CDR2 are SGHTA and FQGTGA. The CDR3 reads CASSPRQGAGTGANVLTF. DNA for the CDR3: TGTGCCAGCAGCCCGCGACAGGGGGCAGGAACTGGGGCCAACGTCCTGACTTTC.

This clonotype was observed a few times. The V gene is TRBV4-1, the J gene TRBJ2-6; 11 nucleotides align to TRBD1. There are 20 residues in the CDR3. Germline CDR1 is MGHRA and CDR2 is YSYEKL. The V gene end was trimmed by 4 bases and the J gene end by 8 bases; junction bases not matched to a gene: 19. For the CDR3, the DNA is TGCGCCAGCAGCCGGGACAGGGGGTCGCGGAGCCTCCGTGTATCCAACGTCCTGACTTTC. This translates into CASSRDRGSRSLRVSNVLTF.

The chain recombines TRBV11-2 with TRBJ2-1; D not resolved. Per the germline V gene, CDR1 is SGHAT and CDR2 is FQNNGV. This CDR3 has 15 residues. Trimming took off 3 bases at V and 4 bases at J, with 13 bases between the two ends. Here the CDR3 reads CASSFRLGHYNEQFF. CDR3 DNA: TGTGCCAGCAGCTTTCGGCTAGGGCATTACAATGAGCAGTTCTTC. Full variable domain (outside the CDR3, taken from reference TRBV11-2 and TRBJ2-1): EAGVAQSPRYKIIEKRQSVAFWCNPISGHATLYWYQQILGQGPKLLIQFQNNGVVDDSQLPKDRFSAERLKGVDSTLKIQPAKLEDSAVYLCASSFRLGHYNEQFFGPGTRLTVL.

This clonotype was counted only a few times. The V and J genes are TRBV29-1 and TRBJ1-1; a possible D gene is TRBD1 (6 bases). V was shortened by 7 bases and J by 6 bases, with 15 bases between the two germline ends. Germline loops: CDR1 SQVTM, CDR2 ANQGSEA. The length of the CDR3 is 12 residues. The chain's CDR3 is CSGTGIGAEAFF. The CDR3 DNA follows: TGCAGCGGTACAGGGATCGGGGCTGAAGCTTTCTTT.

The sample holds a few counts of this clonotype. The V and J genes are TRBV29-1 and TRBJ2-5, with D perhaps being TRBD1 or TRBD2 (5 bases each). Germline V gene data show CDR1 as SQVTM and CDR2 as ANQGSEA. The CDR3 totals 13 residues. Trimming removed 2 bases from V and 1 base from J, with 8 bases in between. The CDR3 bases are TGCAGCGTTGAACGGGGCCTCCAAGAGACCCAGTACTTC. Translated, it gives CSVERGLQETQYF.

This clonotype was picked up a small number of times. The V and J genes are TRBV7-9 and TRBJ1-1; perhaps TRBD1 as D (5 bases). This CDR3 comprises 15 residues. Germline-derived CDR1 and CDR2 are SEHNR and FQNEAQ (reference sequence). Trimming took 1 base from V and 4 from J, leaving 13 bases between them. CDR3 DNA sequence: TGTGCCAGCAGCTTAGGGACACTCTTGGGCACTGAAGCTTTCTTT. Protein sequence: CASSLGTLLGTEAFF.

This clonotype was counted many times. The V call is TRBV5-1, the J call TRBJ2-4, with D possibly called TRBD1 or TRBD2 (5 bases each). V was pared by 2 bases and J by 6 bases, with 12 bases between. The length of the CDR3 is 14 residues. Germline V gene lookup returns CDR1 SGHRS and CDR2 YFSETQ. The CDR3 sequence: CASSFGAERNIQYF. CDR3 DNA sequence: TGCGCCAGCAGCTTCGGGGCGGAGAGAAACATTCAGTACTTC.

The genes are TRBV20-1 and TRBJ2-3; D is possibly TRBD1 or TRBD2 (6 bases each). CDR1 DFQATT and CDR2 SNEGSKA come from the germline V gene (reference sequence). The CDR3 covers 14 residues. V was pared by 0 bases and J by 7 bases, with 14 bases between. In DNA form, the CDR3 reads TGCAGTGCTAGAGATATGGGGGGCGCATATACGCAGTATTTT. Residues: CSARDMGGAYTQYF.

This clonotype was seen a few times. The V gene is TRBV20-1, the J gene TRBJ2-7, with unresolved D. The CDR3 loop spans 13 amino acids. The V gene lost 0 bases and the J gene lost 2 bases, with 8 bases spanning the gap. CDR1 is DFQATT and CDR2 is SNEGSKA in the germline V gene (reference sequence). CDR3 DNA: TGCAGTGCTAGAGAGGCCAGGACCTACGAGCAGTACTTC. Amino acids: CSAREARTYEQYF.

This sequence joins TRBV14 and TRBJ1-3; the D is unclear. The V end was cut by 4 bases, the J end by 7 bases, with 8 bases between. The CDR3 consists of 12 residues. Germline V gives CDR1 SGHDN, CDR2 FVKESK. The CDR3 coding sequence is TGTGCCAGCAGCCCCCGATGGAACACCATATATTTT. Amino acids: CASSPRWNTIYF.

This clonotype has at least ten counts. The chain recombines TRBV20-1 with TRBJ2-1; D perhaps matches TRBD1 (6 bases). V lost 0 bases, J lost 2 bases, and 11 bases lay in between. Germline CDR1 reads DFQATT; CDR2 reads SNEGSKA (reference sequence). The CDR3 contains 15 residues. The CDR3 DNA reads TGCAGTGCTAGAGATCAGGGACAAGCCTACAATGAGCAGTTCTTC. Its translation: CSARDQGQAYNEQFF.